This T cell receptor (beta chain) emerged from a study of T cell responses to AZD1222 COVID-19 vaccine. Study conclusions and caveats: Only a handful of AZD1222 recipients were seropositive at baseline. Donors, mostly white British, included more females; clonal diversity was possibly underestimated. Reportedly, nearly half of unique spike TCRs recognized epitopes outside B.1.351/B.1.1.7 mutations.

In germline, CDR1 is SEHNR, CDR2 FQNEAQ (reference sequence). This CDR3 comprises 14 residues. Trimming took off 5 bases at V and 2 bases at J, with 12 bases between the two ends. Assay used: immunoSEQ multiplex PCR; TCRdb lists only in-frame clones, some missing. Of 210,000 or so clones listed, around 94% were seen once; the top ten hold 1.7%. The count of this clone is one. Its antigen is unknown. Sequenced material: peripheral blood, taken 28 days after the second dose of the MenACWY control vaccine. This clonotype was sampled from an adult who received the MenACWY meningococcal vaccine as a control. The rearrangement links TRBV7-9 to TRBJ1-1; a possible D gene is TRBD1 (6 bases). The CDR3, as DNA: TGTGCCAGCAGCCTACCAGGGGCCAACACTGAAGCTTTCTTT. Residues: CASSLPGANTEAFF.